This T cell receptor (beta chain) originates from a study of T-cell memory formation after mild COVID-19. Study-level points and caveats: The pre-infection memory compartment contained some responding clones, suggesting cross-reactive memory joined. Clones contracting across day 15 to 85 had a balanced CD4/CD8 profile; later expanding clones leaned CD4+.

MiXCR, run by TCRdb on the 5' RACE reads, gives a single entry per CDR3 protein. Of 350,000 to 450,000 distinct CDR3 sequences listed, roughly a quarter were seen once; the top ten hold around 9.5%. As to this clonotype: Its antigen is not identified.

Germline V gives CDR1 MNHNS, CDR2 SASEGT. V was cut by 4 bases and J by 5 bases, with 9 bases left in between. This CDR3 contains 13 residues. This chain links TRBV6-1 with TRBJ1-5; D is undetermined. Sequencing input: PBMCs or a T cell subset sorted from them (not recorded which). The receptor was derived from an adult woman who had mild COVID-19 (a few samples of this study predate the infection). Cell type and time point are not known. Here the CDR3 DNA reads TGTGCCAGCAGTGTAAGGGTCCATCAGCCCCAGCATTTT. The encoded protein is CASSVRVHQPQHF.